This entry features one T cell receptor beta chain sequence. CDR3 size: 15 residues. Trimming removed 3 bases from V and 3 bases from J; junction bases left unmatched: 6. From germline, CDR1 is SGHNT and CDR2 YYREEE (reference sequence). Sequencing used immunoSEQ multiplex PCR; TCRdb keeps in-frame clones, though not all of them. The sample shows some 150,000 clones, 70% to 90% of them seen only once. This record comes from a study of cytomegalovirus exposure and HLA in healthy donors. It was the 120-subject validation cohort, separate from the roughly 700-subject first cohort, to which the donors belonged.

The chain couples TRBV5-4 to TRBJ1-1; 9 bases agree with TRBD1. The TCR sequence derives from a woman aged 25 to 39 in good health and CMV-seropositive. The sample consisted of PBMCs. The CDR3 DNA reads TGTGCCAGCAGCTCCCCGAGGACAGGGGACACTGAAGCTTTCTTT. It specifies CASSSPRTGDTEAFF.